This T cell receptor (beta chain) was recovered during a study of CD4 T cells in relation to SARS-CoV-2 and coronaviruses. Study-wide context: Patient ages ranged from roughly 21 to 75, median 38.

The CDR3 is made up of 15 amino acids. CDR1 is MDHEN, CDR2 SYDVKM, per germline. With 2 bases removed from V and 0 bases from J, the gap between germline ends came to 8 bases. Data came from immunoSEQ multiplex PCR; TCRdb stores just in-frame clones and leaves some out. The table has 58,000 or so clones, approximately 90% seen once; the top ten hold roughly 0.37%. The chain uses TRBV28 and TRBJ2-4; D remains ambiguous. Sequencing was carried out using naive CD4+ T cells from PBMCs. Subset reported: naive CD4+ T cells isolated by negative enrichment. The TCR originated in an adult with COVID-19. The CDR3 sequence is CASSLGGVAKNIQYF. CDR3 DNA sequence: TGTGCCAGCAGTTTAGGCGGAGTAGCCAAAAACATTCAGTACTTC. Complete variable domain (other parts from reference TRBV28 and TRBJ2-4): DVKVTQSSRYLVKRTGEKVFLECVQDMDHENMFWYRQDPGLGLRLIYFSYDVKMKEKGDIPEGYSVSREKKERFSLILESASTNQTSMYLCASSLGGVAKNIQYFGAGTRLSVL.